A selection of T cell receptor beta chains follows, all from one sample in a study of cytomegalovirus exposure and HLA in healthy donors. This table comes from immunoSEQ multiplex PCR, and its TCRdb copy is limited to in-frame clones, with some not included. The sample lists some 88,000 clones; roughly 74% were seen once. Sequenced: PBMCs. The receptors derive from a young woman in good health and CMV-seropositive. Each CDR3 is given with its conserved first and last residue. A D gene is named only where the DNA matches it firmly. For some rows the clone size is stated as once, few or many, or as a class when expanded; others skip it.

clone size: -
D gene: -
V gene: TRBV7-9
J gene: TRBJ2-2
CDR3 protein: CASSPTARSGTGELFF
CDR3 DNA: TGTGCCAGCAGCCCGACGGCGCGGTCGGGCACCGGGGAGCTGTTTTTT

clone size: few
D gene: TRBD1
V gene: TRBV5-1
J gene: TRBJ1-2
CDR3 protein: CASSSDRAGVEGYTF
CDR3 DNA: TGCGCCAGCAGCTCGGACAGGGCAGGGGTGGAGGGCTACACCTTC

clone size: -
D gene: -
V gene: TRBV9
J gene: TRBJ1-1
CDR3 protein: CASSVGERPLVRTEAFF
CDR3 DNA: TGTGCCAGCAGCGTAGGGGAGAGACCTTTGGTAAGGACTGAAGCTTTCTTT

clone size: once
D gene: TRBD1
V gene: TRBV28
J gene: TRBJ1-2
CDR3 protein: CASSPWDSPTLNYGYTF
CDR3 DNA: TGTGCCAGCAGTCCTTGGGACAGCCCAACCCTTAACTATGGCTACACCTTC

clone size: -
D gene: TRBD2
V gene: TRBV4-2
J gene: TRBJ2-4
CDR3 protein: CASSQASGGNIQYF
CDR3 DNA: TGTGCCAGCAGCCAAGCTAGCGGGGGGAACATTCAGTACTTC

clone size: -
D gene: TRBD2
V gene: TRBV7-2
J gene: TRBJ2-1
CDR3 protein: CASSLGLAGGPYNEQFF
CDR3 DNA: TGTGCCAGCAGCTTAGGGCTAGCGGGAGGGCCCTACAATGAGCAGTTCTTC

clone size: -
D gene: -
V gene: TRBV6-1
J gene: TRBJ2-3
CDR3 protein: CASSETQGSSTDTQYF
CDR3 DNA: TGTGCCAGCAGTGAAACACAGGGCTCTAGCACAGATACGCAGTATTTT

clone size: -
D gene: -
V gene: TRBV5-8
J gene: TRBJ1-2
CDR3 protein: CASSLAQGMARGGYTF
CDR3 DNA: TGTGCCAGCAGCTTGGCCCAGGGGATGGCCAGGGGTGGCTACACCTTC

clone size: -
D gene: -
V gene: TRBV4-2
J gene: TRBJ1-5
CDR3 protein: CASSQTQAREGNQPQHF
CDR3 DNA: TGTGCCAGCAGCCAAACTCAGGCAAGGGAGGGCAATCAGCCCCAGCATTTT

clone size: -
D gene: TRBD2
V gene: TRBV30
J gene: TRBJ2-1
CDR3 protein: CAQTSDSVSYNEQFF
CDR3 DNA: TGTGCCCAAACTAGCGACTCTGTCTCCTACAATGAGCAGTTCTTC

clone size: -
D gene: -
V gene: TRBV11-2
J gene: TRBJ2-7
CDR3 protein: CASSFPQGGGYEQYF
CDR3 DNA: TGTGCCAGCAGCTTCCCACAGGGCGGTGGGTACGAGCAGTACTTC

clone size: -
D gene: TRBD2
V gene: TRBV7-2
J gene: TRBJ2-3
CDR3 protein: CASSRLAGGGTDTQYF
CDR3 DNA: TGTGCCAGCAGCAGACTAGCGGGGGGTGGCACAGATACGCAGTATTTT

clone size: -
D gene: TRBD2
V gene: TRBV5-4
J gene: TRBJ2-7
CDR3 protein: CASSSKAGVVYEQYF
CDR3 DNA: TGTGCCAGCAGCTCTAAAGCGGGAGTTGTCTACGAGCAGTACTTC

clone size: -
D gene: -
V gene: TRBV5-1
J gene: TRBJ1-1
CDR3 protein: CASSGQGGKTEAFF
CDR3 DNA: TGCGCCAGCAGCGGTCAGGGAGGGAAGACTGAAGCTTTCTTT

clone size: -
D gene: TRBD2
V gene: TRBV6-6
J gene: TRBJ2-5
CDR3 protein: CASSYSGRGGRETQYF
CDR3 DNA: TGTGCCAGCAGTTACAGTGGGCGGGGGGGCAGGGAGACCCAGTACTTC

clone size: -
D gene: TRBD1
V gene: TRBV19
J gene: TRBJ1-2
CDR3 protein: CASSIRQGAYDYGYTF
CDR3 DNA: TGTGCCAGTAGTATCAGACAGGGGGCGTACGATTATGGCTACACCTTC

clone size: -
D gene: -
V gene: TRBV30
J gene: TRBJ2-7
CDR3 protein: CAWTPGGTASFEQYF
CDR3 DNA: TGTGCCTGGACACCAGGGGGGACAGCGTCTTTTGAGCAGTACTTC

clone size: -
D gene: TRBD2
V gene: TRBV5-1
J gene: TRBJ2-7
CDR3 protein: CASGDVGGGRATEQYF
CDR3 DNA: TGCGCCAGCGGCGACGTCGGGGGCGGGAGGGCCACCGAGCAGTACTTC

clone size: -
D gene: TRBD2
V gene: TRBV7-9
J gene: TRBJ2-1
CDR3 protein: CASSFSGGANNEQFF
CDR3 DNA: TGTGCCAGCAGCTTTAGCGGGGGGGCGAACAATGAGCAGTTCTTC

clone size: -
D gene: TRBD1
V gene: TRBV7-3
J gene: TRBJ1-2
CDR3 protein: CASSPRDRQLTNYGYTF
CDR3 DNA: TGTGCCAGCAGCCCTCGGGACAGACAATTGACTAACTATGGCTACACCTTC

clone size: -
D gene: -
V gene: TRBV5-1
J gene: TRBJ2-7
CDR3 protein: CASRRAEGLYEQYF
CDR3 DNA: TGCGCCAGCAGACGGGCTGAGGGACTGTACGAGCAGTACTTC

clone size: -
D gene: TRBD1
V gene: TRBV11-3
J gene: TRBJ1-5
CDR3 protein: CASSLGRTGTGLNQPQHF
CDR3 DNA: TGTGCCAGCAGCTTGGGGAGGACCGGGACAGGACTCAATCAGCCCCAGCATTTT

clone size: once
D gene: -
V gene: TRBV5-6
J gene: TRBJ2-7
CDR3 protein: CASSLGGGGREQYF
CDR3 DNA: TGTGCCAGCAGCTTGGGAGGGGGAGGGAGGGAGCAGTACTTC

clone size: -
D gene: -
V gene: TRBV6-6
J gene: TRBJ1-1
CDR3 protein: CASFQQPNTEAFF
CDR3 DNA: TGTGCCAGCTTCCAACAGCCGAACACTGAAGCTTTCTTT

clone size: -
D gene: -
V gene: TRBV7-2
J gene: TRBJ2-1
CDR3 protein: CASSLERLAYNEQFF
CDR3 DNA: TGTGCCAGCAGCTTAGAGAGACTGGCCTACAATGAGCAGTTCTTC

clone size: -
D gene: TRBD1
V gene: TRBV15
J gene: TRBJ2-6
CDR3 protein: CATSRAGTVNPGANVLTF
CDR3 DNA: TGTGCCACCAGCAGAGCCGGGACAGTGAATCCTGGGGCCAACGTCCTGACTTTC

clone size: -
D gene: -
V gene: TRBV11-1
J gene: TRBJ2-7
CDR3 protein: CASSLEVAGYSYEQYF
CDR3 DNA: TGTGCCAGCAGCTTAGAGGTCGCGGGATACTCCTACGAGCAGTACTTC

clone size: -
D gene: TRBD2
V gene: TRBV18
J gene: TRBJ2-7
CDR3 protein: CASSPGLAGGYEQYF
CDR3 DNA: TGTGCCAGCTCACCCGGACTAGCGGGGGGATACGAGCAGTACTTC

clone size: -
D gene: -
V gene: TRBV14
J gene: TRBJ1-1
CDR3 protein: CASSGRVMNTEAFF
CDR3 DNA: TGTGCCAGCAGCGGGAGGGTCATGAACACTGAAGCTTTCTTT

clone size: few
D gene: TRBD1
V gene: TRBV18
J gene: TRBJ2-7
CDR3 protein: CASSPPGGTGIYEQYF
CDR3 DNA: TGTGCCAGCTCACCACCGGGCGGGACAGGGATCTACGAGCAGTACTTC

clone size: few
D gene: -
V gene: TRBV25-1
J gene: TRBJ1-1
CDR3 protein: CASSARTAGGTEAFF
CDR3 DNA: TGTGCCAGCAGTGCCCGGACGGCCGGAGGCACTGAAGCTTTCTTT

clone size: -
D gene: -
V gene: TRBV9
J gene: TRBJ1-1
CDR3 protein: CASSPRLGGVNTEAFF
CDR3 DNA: TGTGCCAGCAGCCCTCGTCTCGGGGGGGTGAACACTGAAGCTTTCTTT

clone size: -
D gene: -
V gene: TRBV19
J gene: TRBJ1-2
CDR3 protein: CASSIGHLAEKNYGYTF
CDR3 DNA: TGTGCCAGTAGTATAGGTCACTTGGCGGAAAAGAACTATGGCTACACCTTC

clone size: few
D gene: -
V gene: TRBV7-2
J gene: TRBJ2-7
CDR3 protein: CASSLGRQAPNEQYF
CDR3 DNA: TGTGCCAGCAGCTTAGGAAGGCAGGCGCCCAACGAGCAGTACTTC

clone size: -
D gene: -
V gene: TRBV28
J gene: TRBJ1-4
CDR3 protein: CASSQRRYQEKLFF
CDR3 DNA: TGTGCCAGCAGTCAACGGAGGTATCAGGAAAAACTGTTTTTT

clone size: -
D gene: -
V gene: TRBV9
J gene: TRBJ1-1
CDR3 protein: CASSVGTSTEAFF
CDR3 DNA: TGTGCCAGCAGCGTAGGGACTTCGACTGAAGCTTTCTTT

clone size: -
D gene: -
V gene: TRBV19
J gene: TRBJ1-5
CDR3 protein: CASTTGRYSNQPQHF
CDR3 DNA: TGTGCCAGTACGACAGGCAGATATAGCAATCAGCCCCAGCATTTT

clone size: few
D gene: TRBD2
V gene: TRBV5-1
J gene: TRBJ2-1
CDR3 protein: CASSPRGASGGPVANEQFF
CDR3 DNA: TGCGCCAGCAGCCCACGGGGGGCTAGCGGGGGTCCAGTGGCCAATGAGCAGTTCTTC

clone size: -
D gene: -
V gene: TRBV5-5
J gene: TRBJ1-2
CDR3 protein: CASSLGRSSETF
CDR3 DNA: TGTGCCAGCAGCTTGGGTAGGAGCTCGGAAACCTTC

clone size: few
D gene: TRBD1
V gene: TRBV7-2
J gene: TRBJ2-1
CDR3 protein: CASSLGQGPNEQFF
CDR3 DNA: TGTGCCAGCAGCCTCGGACAGGGCCCCAATGAGCAGTTCTTC

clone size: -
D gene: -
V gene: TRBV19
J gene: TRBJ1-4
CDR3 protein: CASSIVAATNEKLFF
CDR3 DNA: TGTGCCAGTAGTATAGTAGCAGCAACTAATGAAAAACTGTTTTTT

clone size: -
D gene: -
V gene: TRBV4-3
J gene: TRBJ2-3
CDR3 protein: CASSQEWTGVQDTQYF
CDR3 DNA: TGCGCCAGCAGCCAAGAATGGACGGGAGTACAAGATACGCAGTATTTT

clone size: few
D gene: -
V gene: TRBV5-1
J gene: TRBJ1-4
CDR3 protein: CASSLGGVNEKLFF
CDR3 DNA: TGCGCCAGCAGCTTGGGGGGCGTGAATGAAAAACTGTTTTTT

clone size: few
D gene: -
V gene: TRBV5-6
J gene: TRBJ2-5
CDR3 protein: CASSSGALAGTQYF
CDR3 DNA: TGTGCCAGCAGCTCTGGGGCCCTGGCCGGGACCCAGTACTTC

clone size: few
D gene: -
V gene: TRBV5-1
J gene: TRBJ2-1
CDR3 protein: CASSYTIPSYNEQFF
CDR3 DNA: TGCGCCAGCAGCTATACTATCCCTTCCTACAATGAGCAGTTCTTC

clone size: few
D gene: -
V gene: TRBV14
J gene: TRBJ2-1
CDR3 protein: CASSQGTWYNEQFF
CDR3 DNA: TGTGCCAGCAGCCAGGGGACTTGGTACAATGAGCAGTTCTTC

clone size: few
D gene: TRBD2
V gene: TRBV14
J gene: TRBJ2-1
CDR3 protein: CASSQSAGAGNEQFF
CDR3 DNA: TGTGCCAGCAGCCAGTCAGCGGGAGCCGGAAATGAGCAGTTCTTC

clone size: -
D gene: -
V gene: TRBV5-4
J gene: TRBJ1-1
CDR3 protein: CASSLLLNTEAFF
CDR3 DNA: TGTGCCAGCAGCTTATTATTGAACACTGAAGCTTTCTTT

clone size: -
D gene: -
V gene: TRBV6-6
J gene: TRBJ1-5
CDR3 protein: CASSYLDQPQHF
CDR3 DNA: TGTGCCAGCAGTTACCTCGATCAGCCCCAGCATTTT

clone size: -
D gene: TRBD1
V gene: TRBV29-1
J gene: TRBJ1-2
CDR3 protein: CSVEDQGQGYGYTF
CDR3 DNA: TGCAGCGTTGAAGATCAGGGACAGGGTTATGGCTACACCTTC

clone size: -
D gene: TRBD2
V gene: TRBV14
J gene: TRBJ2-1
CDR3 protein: CASTASGGGHNEQFF
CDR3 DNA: TGTGCCAGCACCGCAAGCGGGGGGGGTCACAATGAGCAGTTCTTC

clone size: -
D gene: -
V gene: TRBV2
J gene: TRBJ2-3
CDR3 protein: CASTPGVAGATDTQYF
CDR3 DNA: TGTGCCAGCACCCCGGGCGTGGCGGGGGCCACAGATACGCAGTATTTT

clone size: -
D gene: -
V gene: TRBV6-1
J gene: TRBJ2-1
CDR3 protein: CASTPSTTGNEQFF
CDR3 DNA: TGTGCCAGCACTCCGAGCACTACGGGCAATGAGCAGTTCTTC

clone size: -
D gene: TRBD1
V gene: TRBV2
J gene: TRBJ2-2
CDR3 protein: CASRLSGQGSPFTGELFF
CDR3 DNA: TGTGCCAGCAGACTCTCGGGACAGGGGTCCCCCTTCACCGGGGAGCTGTTTTTT

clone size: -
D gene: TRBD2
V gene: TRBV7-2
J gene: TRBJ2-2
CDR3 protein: CASSGTSGYDF
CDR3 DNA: TGTGCCAGCAGCGGGACTAGCGGGTACGACTTT

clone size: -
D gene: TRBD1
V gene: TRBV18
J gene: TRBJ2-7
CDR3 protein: CASSPGRDRGNYEQYF
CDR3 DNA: TGTGCCAGCTCACCAGGCCGGGACAGGGGGAACTACGAGCAGTACTTC

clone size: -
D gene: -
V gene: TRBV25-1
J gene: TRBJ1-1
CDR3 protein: CASSERGGTVNTEAFF
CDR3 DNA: TGTGCCAGCAGTGAGCGGGGGGGGACGGTGAACACTGAAGCTTTCTTT

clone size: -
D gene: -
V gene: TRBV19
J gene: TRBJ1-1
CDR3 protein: CASSILRAGTEAFF
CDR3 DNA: TGTGCCAGTAGTATTTTGAGGGCGGGGACTGAAGCTTTCTTT

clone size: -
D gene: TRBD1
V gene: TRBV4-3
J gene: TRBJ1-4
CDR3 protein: CASSPTGTGDGEKLFF
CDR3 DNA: TGCGCCAGCAGCCCGACCGGGACAGGGGATGGGGAAAAACTGTTTTTT

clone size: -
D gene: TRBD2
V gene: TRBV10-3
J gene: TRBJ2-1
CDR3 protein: CAISDRSGREKYNEQFF
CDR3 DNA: TGTGCCATCAGTGATAGAAGCGGGAGGGAGAAGTACAATGAGCAGTTCTTC